The 5 T cell receptor beta chains below come from one sample, sequenced in a study of identical twins (dated by TCRdb to the mid-2010s). Library preparation employed 5' RACE. TCRdb shows the sequencer as Illumina HiSeq 2000. The raw public data were reprocessed by TCRdb itself: fastp quality trimming at Q25, MiXCR clonotype calling, in-frame beta chains only. For every CDR3 protein sequence, its rows merge into one entry that carries the most common genes and DNA. The sample profile shows 400,000 to 550,000 distinct CDR3 sequences; 20% to 25% of them were found once. The top ten clonotypes cover 0.91% of the sample. The sample was also linked to a second study, of T cells expressing NK-cell markers.

The source material was CD4+ T cells sorted from blood. These receptors all stem from a young woman in good health.

There are a few counts of this clonotype. This rearrangement joins TRBV6-1 to TRBJ2-1; possibly TRBD1 for D (5 bases). The ends were cut back, 6 bases at V and 4 bases at J, with 10 bases in the middle. The CDR3 length is 13 residues. Germline-derived CDR1 and CDR2 are MNHNS and SASEGT. DNA of the CDR3: TGTGCCAGCAGCCGACAGTTATACAATGAGCAGTTCTTC. The encoded protein is CASSRQLYNEQFF.

The table lists this clonotype with a few counts. The rearrangement links TRBV5-1 to TRBJ2-3, with unresolved D. CDR3 length: 13 residues. Trimming took off 3 bases at V and 2 bases at J, with 7 bases between the two ends. Looked up from germline, CDR1 is SGHRS and CDR2 is YFSETQ. This CDR3 reads CASSSHPTDTQYF. DNA of the CDR3: TGCGCCAGCAGCTCCCATCCCACAGATACGCAGTATTTT.

This clonotype turned up a few times. The gene calls are TRBV10-2 and TRBJ2-7, with a tentative D call TRBD1 (7 bases). The CDR3 runs 14 residues. Germline CDR1 reads WSHSY; CDR2 reads SAAADI. V was clipped by 6 bases and J by 4 bases, with 16 bases between them. The CDR3 loop reads CASRLQGSGYEQYF. Written as DNA, the CDR3 is TGCGCCAGCAGGTTACAGGGGAGCGGGTACGAGCAGTACTTC.

The V gene is TRBV30, the J gene TRBJ1-5; weak D call: TRBD1 (5 bases). With 0 bases removed from V and 13 bases from J, the gap between germline ends came to 10 bases. CDR1 and CDR2 from the germline V gene are GTSNPN and SVGIG (reference sequence). This CDR3 contains 11 residues. CDR3 residues: CAWSVLRDQHF. The DNA of the CDR3 is TGTGCCTGGAGTGTACTCAGGGATCAGCATTTT. The whole variable domain, remainder taken from reference TRBV30 and TRBJ1-5, is SQTIHQWPATLVQPVGSPLSLECTVEGTSNPNLYWYRQAAGRGLQLLFYSVGIGQISSEVPQNLSASRPQDRQFILSSKKLLLSDSGFYLCAWSVLRDQHFGDGTRLSIL.

This clonotype was seen only a few times. The chain employs TRBV12-3 or TRBV12-4 and TRBJ2-2, with 7 bases fitting TRBD1. The CDR3 contains 15 residues. V lost 5 bases to trimming and J lost 5 bases; unmatched junction nucleotides: 8. Here the CDR3 reads CASSLDRSWTGELFF. The CDR3, as DNA: TGTGCCAGCAGTCTGGACAGGTCTTGGACCGGGGAGCTGTTTTTT.